This entry lists 4 T cell receptor beta chains sequenced from one sample in a study of immune cell composition in non-small cell lung cancer. The repertoire was sequenced with immunoSEQ multiplex PCR; TCRdb's copy has only in-frame clones and lacks some. The table shows some 5,100 clones, with more than 70% occurring only once. Normal lung was sampled as far from the tumour as possible, at least 3 cm. Sequenced sample: non-adjacent lung tissue. All receptors derive from a human donor with non-small cell lung cancer. Some clones in this sample may be carry-over from other donors' samples.

V and J are TRBV27 and TRBJ2-7; 8 bases match TRBD1. Trimming at V came to 8 bases and at J to 6 bases, leaving 3 bases not matched to a gene. Germline-derived CDR1 and CDR2 are MNHEY and SMNVEV (reference sequence). The CDR3 is 11 amino acids. CDR3 nucleotides: TGTGCCAGCGGGACAGGAGTCGAGCAGTACTTC. The encoded protein is CASGTGVEQYF.

CDR3: CASSQVVTDSYEQYF. For the CDR3, the DNA is TGCGCCAGCAGCCAAGTGGTAACTGACTCCTACGAGCAGTACTTC. The chain joins TRBV4-1 to TRBJ2-7; D is unclear. Trimming stripped 1 base from V and 0 bases from J, with 10 bases between. Germline assignment: CDR1 MGHRA and CDR2 YSYEKL. This CDR3 spans 15 amino acids.

The chain recombines TRBV27 with TRBJ2-2, with 11 bases identical to TRBD2. The trim removed 6 bases at V and 4 bases at J, leaving 4 bases unmatched. Per the germline V gene, CDR1 is MNHEY and CDR2 is SMNVEV (reference sequence). This CDR3 has 15 amino acids. The CDR3 sequence: CASSLGLAATGELFF. CDR3 DNA: TGTGCCAGCAGCTTGGGACTAGCGGCCACCGGGGAGCTGTTTTTT.

In its sample, this clone was seen a few times. This chain's CDR3 is CASRSPQQVYSNQPQHF. As DNA, the CDR3 is TGTGCCAGCAGGTCCCCACAGCAGGTCTATAGCAATCAGCCCCAGCATTTT. V and J are TRBV28 and TRBJ1-5; D is uncertain. Germline CDR1 and CDR2: MDHEN and SYDVKM. The CDR3 runs 17 residues. Trimming pared 6 bases from V and 0 bases from J, leaving 18 bases between.